Reported below is one T cell receptor (beta chain). This sample's time point: newly diagnosed GD, antithyroid drugs for less than 3 months. TCR sequences were obtained from RNA taken from PBMCs. The CDR3 runs 11 residues. The V end was cut by 5 bases, the J end by 9 bases, with 8 bases between. The germline V gene has CDR1 LNHDA and CDR2 SQIVND (reference sequence). This record comes from a study of regulatory T cells in long-lasting Graves disease. At the level of the study: Graves' patients diagnosed newly had used antithyroid drugs under 3 months.

Researchers made TCR beta libraries by using iRepertoire HTBI primers and running Arm-PCR on CDR3 regions. TCRdb passed the multiplex PCR reads through MiXCR, listing each CDR3 protein once. The data contain 250,000 to 400,000 distinct CDR3 sequences, 15% to 20% of them singletons. This chain joins TRBV19 and TRBJ1-5; possibly TRBD1 for D (5 bases). The sequence came from a female donor with Graves disease. Material: peripheral blood mononuclear cells (PBMCs), obtained at new diagnosis, from a patient treated with antithyroid drugs. The CDR3 reads CASSGGRPQHF. The CDR3, as DNA: TGTGCCAGTAGTGGGGGAAGGCCCCAGCATTTT.